These 20 T cell receptor beta chains share one sample of origin, sequenced in a study of cytomegalovirus exposure and HLA in healthy donors. 13 Jbeta primers and 60 Vbeta primers were used for the PCR. Data came from immunoSEQ multiplex PCR; TCRdb stores just in-frame clones and leaves some out. Among 100,000 or so clones, about four fifths were seen once, and the ten largest hold 1% to 1.5%. The sample taken for sequencing was PBMCs. All receptors come from a middle-aged man in good health and CMV-seronegative.

The sample holds a few counts of this clone. V is TRBV11-2 and J is TRBJ2-7; the D gene is possibly TRBD1 (6 bases). The CDR3 spans 13 residues. Trimming took off 5 bases at V and 4 bases at J, with 12 bases between the two ends. In germline, CDR1 is SGHAT, CDR2 FQNNGV. This chain's CDR3 is CASSPQGRYEQYF. The CDR3 bases are TGTGCCAGCAGCCCACAGGGCCGGTACGAGCAGTACTTC.

The rearrangement uses TRBV7-9 and TRBJ1-1, with D uncertain. The CDR3 loop spans 14 amino acids. V was shortened by 6 bases and J by 0 bases, with 11 bases between the two germline ends. CDR1 is SEHNR and CDR2 is FQNEAQ in the germline V gene (reference sequence). The CDR3 DNA follows: TGTGCCAGCAGGACGGGAATGATGAACACTGAAGCTTTCTTT. Translating it yields CASRTGMMNTEAFF.

V is TRBV10-1 and J is TRBJ1-6; D not certain. The CDR3 extends over 18 amino acids. Germline CDR1 and CDR2: WNHNN and SYGVQD (reference sequence). The ends were cut back, 2 bases at V and 0 bases at J, with 14 bases in the middle. The CDR3 DNA is TGCGCCAGCAGTGAGAAAACAGTAAGCCCCTCCTATAATTCACCCCTCCACTTT. Protein product: CASSEKTVSPSYNSPLHF.

The V and J genes are TRBV18 and TRBJ1-4; 8 bases are shared with TRBD1. The V gene's germline CDR1 is KGHSH and CDR2 LQKENI. This CDR3 comprises 15 residues. The trim removed 3 bases at V and 7 bases at J, leaving 7 bases unmatched. The CDR3 bases are TGTGCCAGCTCACCGGACAGGGTGTTGATTGAAAAACTGTTTTTT. It translates to CASSPDRVLIEKLFF.

The CDR3, as DNA: TGTGCCAGCAGTTCTTCAACTAATGAAAAACTGTTTTTT. This sequence encodes CASSSSTNEKLFF. The chain is built from TRBV6-5 and TRBJ1-4; D is uncertain. The CDR3 contains 13 residues. Germline CDR1 is MNHEY and CDR2 is SVGAGI. Trimming took off 4 bases at V and 0 bases at J, with 3 bases between the two ends.

This sequence joins TRBV7-2 and TRBJ2-7, with 10 bases matching TRBD1. The CDR3 is 14 amino acids. Germline CDR1 SGHTA, CDR2 FQGNSA. With V trimmed by 7 bases and J by 7 bases, 10 bases remained unmatched. This chain's CDR3 is CASKVRDRGTEQYF. In DNA, the CDR3 is TGTGCCAGCAAAGTCCGGGACAGGGGCACAGAGCAGTACTTC.

The chain joins TRBV6-1 to TRBJ2-5; perhaps TRBD2 as D (5 bases). The ends were cut back, 2 bases at V and 6 bases at J, with 19 bases in the middle. The germline V gene has CDR1 MNHNS and CDR2 SASEGT. The CDR3 consists of 16 residues. The CDR3 nucleotides are TGTGCCAGCAGTGAAAGTGGACTTATACCTCACCAGACCCAGTACTTC. As protein: CASSESGLIPHQTQYF.

V and J are TRBV4-1 and TRBJ1-2, with TRBD1 matching over 7 bases. V was pared by 2 bases and J by 6 bases, with 6 bases of the junction left unmatched. Germline CDR1 is MGHRA and CDR2 is YSYEKL. The CDR3 has 14 amino acids. The chain's CDR3 is CASSQWAGGDGYTF. The CDR3 DNA reads as TGCGCCAGCAGCCAATGGGCAGGGGGTGATGGCTACACCTTC.

The chain employs TRBV30 and TRBJ1-2; D not certain. V lost 5 bases to trimming and J lost 4 bases, with 8 bases between them. The CDR3 has 11 residues. Per the germline V gene, CDR1 is GTSNPN and CDR2 is SVGIG (reference sequence). The CDR3 DNA follows: TGTGCCTGGTCGGAGATCTATGGCTACACCTTC. This translates into CAWSEIYGYTF.

This chain links TRBV6-5 with TRBJ2-1; 8 bases map to TRBD2. V trimming: 6 bases; J trimming: 0 bases; junction bases outside the gene matches: 4. This CDR3 comprises 15 residues. Germline CDR1 and CDR2: MNHEY and SVGAGI. CDR3 nucleotides: TGTGCCAGCAGCCCCAGCGGGAGCTCCTACAATGAGCAGTTCTTC. Its translation is CASSPSGSSYNEQFF.

V gene TRBV5-5 combines with J gene TRBJ2-5; the match to TRBD1 covers 7 bases. CDR3 length equals 14 residues. Germline V gene lookup returns CDR1 SGHKS and CDR2 YYEKEE (reference sequence). V was clipped by 4 bases and J by 5 bases; unmatched bases: 8. Here the CDR3 reads CASSRIQGSETQYF. CDR3 in DNA: TGTGCCAGCAGCCGAATACAGGGGAGTGAGACCCAGTACTTC.

There are a few counts of this clone. The rearrangement links TRBV2 to TRBJ2-2; TRBD1 matches 7 bases. With 7 bases clipped from V and 5 bases from J, the junction kept 7 bases outside the gene matches. Germline CDR1 is SNHLY and CDR2 is FYNNEI. The CDR3 contains 14 residues. The CDR3 bases are TGTGCCAGCATAAGCGACAGGGTTACCGGGGAGCTGTTTTTT. Its protein is CASISDRVTGELFF.

The chain carries TRBV9 and TRBJ2-2, with D tentatively TRBD1 (5 bases). V was cut by 0 bases and J by 4 bases, with 16 bases left in between. CDR3 length: 17 amino acids. The germline gives CDR1 SGDLS, CDR2 YYNGEE. In DNA, the CDR3 is TGTGCCAGCAGCGTAGATGGGGCAGGGTTGGTCACCGGGGAGCTGTTTTTT. It encodes CASSVDGAGLVTGELFF.

V is TRBV19 and J is TRBJ1-5; D remains ambiguous. CDR1 LNHDA and CDR2 SQIVND come from the germline V gene (reference sequence). Between the trimmed V and J ends, which lost 0 bases and 4 bases, there was a span of 10 bases. The CDR3 has 15 residues. In DNA, the CDR3 is TGTGCCAGTAGTATAGACGGCGGTGGTAATCAGCCCCAGCATTTT. It specifies CASSIDGGGNQPQHF.

The rearrangement links TRBV2 to TRBJ1-5; D possibly corresponds to TRBD1 (5 bases). Germline V lookup: CDR1 SNHLY, CDR2 FYNNEI. Trimming took off 6 bases at V and 4 bases at J, with 16 bases between the two ends. This CDR3 has 15 residues. CDR3 residues: CASSSTGTLNQPQHF. CDR3 sequence (DNA): TGTGCCAGCAGCTCGACCGGGACTCTGAATCAGCCCCAGCATTTT.

The CDR3 sequence: CASSLRWGKAFF. DNA of the CDR3: TGTGCCAGCAGTTTGAGATGGGGCAAAGCTTTCTTT. The rearrangement uses TRBV28 and TRBJ1-1; D might be TRBD1 (5 bases). The CDR3 length is 12 residues. Germline V gene data show CDR1 as MDHEN and CDR2 as SYDVKM. Trimming stripped 3 bases from V and 9 bases from J, with 11 bases between.

The rearrangement joins TRBV4-1 to TRBJ2-7; TRBD1 matches 9 bases. The CDR3 has 15 amino acids. The V gene's germline CDR1 is MGHRA and CDR2 YSYEKL. With V trimmed by 1 base and J by 5 bases, 6 bases remained unmatched. CDR3 protein: CASSQGGQGWDEQYF. CDR3 nucleotide sequence: TGCGCCAGCAGCCAAGGGGGACAGGGATGGGACGAGCAGTACTTC.

The chain employs TRBV2 and TRBJ2-7; 10 positions match TRBD2. The CDR3 totals 14 residues. Germline assignment: CDR1 SNHLY and CDR2 FYNNEI. J lost 3 bases, V lost 6 bases, and 5 bases had no gene match. The CDR3 sequence is CASRASGSRYEQYF. The CDR3 DNA sequence: TGTGCCAGCAGGGCTAGCGGGAGTCGCTACGAGCAGTACTTC.

This CDR3 is CASSPLRQGVDEKLFF. CDR3 nucleotides: TGTGCCAGCTCACCCTTGCGACAGGGAGTCGATGAAAAACTGTTTTTT. The chain carries TRBV18 and TRBJ1-4; 7 nucleotides line up with TRBD1. Trimming at V came to 3 bases and at J to 6 bases, leaving 10 bases not matched to a gene. Germline assignment: CDR1 KGHSH and CDR2 LQKENI. CDR3 length: 16 amino acids.

J is TRBJ1-2 and V is TRBV6-4, with 8 bases aligning to TRBD1. Germline CDR1 and CDR2: MRHNA and SNTAGT. After removal of 0 bases from V and 8 bases from J, the junction contained 5 bases not matched to a gene. This CDR3 comprises 14 residues. This CDR3 reads CASSDSVTGAGYTF. CDR3 DNA sequence: TGTGCCAGCAGTGACTCGGTGACAGGGGCCGGCTACACCTTC.